These 32 T cell receptor beta chains were all obtained from the same sample, sequenced in a study of cytomegalovirus exposure and HLA in healthy donors. Researchers ran the PCR with 60 Vbeta and 13 Jbeta primers. Clones were sequenced by immunoSEQ multiplex PCR, and TCRdb holds only the in-frame ones, with some missing. This table holds roughly 130,000 clones, 70% to 85% found once. What was sequenced was PBMCs. Receptors originate from a woman between 18 and 30 years old in good health and CMV-seropositive.

The chain carries TRBV28 and TRBJ1-1; 12 bases map to TRBD1. Per germline, CDR1 MDHEN and CDR2 SYDVKM. V lost 3 bases and J lost 7; bases outside the gene matches: 9. CDR3 length: 16 residues. CDR3 loop: CASSFRDRGLDCEAFF. As DNA, the CDR3 is TGTGCCAGCAGTTTTAGGGACAGGGGGCTAGACTGTGAAGCTTTCTTT.

This chain links TRBV5-1 with TRBJ1-3; 9 nucleotides line up with TRBD1. The junction had 4 bases not matched to a gene; V was cut back by 8 bases and J by 7 bases. The CDR3 spans 12 residues. Germline CDR1 is SGHRS and CDR2 is YFSETQ. The DNA of the CDR3 is TGCGCCAGGGGACAGGGAGCTAACACCATATATTTT. This gives the protein CARGQGANTIYF. Full variable domain (outside the CDR3, taken from reference TRBV5-1 and TRBJ1-3): KAGVTQTPRYLIKTRGQQVTLSCSPISGHRSVSWYQQTPGQGLQFLFEYFSETQRNKGNFPGRFSGRQFSNSRSEMNVSTLELGDSALYLCARGQGANTIYFGEGSWLTVV.

A few counts support this clone. The CDR3 here is CASSPLISGSRAFF. The CDR3 region has the DNA TGTGCCAGCAGTCCCCTCATATCAGGGTCACGGGCTTTCTTT. This chain links TRBV6-5 with TRBJ1-1; possibly TRBD1 for D (5 bases). V was shortened by 5 bases and J by 11 bases, with 21 bases between the two germline ends. The V gene's germline CDR1 is MNHEY and CDR2 SVGAGI. This CDR3 comprises 14 residues.

The chain joins TRBV18 to TRBJ2-7; D is undetermined. This CDR3 is built from 15 residues. V lost 3 bases and J lost 0, with 12 bases in between. The germline V gene has CDR1 KGHSH and CDR2 LQKENI. Here the CDR3 DNA reads TGTGCCAGCTCACCTATCCCCGACAACTCCTACGAGCAGTACTTC. The encoded protein is CASSPIPDNSYEQYF.

The chain has TRBV5-1 and TRBJ2-1; TRBD2 is a possible D gene (6 bases). Germline V gene lookup returns CDR1 SGHRS and CDR2 YFSETQ. V lost 3 bases and J 7 bases, leaving 11 bases between the germline ends. The CDR3 spans 13 residues. The CDR3 region has the DNA TGCGCCAGCAGCTCTAGCGAGGTGAATGAGCAGTTCTTC. This encodes CASSSSEVNEQFF.

Note on this clone: Relative to the germline gene, one junction end is altered; a read error may explain this. This same CDR3 is encoded by further DNA sequences in the sample. Here the CDR3 reads CASSLGAGYEQYF. DNA of the CDR3: TGTGCTAGCAGCTTAGGAGCGGGCTACGAGCAGTACTTC. V and J are TRBV7-7 and TRBJ2-7; D may be TRBD2 (6 bases). The germline CDR1 and CDR2 sequences are SSHAT and FNYEAQ (reference sequence). This CDR3 contains 13 residues.

This chain joins TRBV4-1 and TRBJ1-4; D ambiguous. Germline values: CDR1 MGHRA, CDR2 YSYEKL. The length of the CDR3 is 15 residues. The V gene lost 5 bases and the J gene lost 7 bases, with 17 bases spanning the gap. DNA of the CDR3: TGCGCCAGCAGCGTCCCGGGCGCCGAGGGTGAAAAACTGTTTTTT. This gives the protein CASSVPGAEGEKLFF.

The chain recombines TRBV19 with TRBJ2-3, with 7 bases lining up with TRBD1. Germline trimming cut 5 bases from V and 2 bases from J; bases unmatched to any gene: 7. Germline V CDR1 and CDR2: LNHDA, SQIVND (reference sequence). The length of the CDR3 is 15 residues. The CDR3 spells CASSPRQGFTDTQYF. The CDR3 nucleotides are TGTGCCAGTAGTCCACGACAGGGTTTCACAGATACGCAGTATTTT.

The chain is built from TRBV6-1 and TRBJ2-7, with a tentative D call TRBD1 (6 bases). Germline V gene lookup returns CDR1 MNHNS and CDR2 SASEGT. The V and J ends lost 7 bases and 5 bases respectively, with 12 bases between them. The CDR3 totals 12 residues. The CDR3 here is CASTSGGHEQYF. The CDR3 bases are TGTGCCAGCACCTCTGGGGGCCACGAGCAGTACTTC.

This clone was seen a single time. The chain links TRBV5-1 to TRBJ1-1, with 12 bases identical to TRBD1. Per germline, CDR1 SGHRS and CDR2 YFSETQ. Unmatched junction bases numbered 5, after V lost 3 bases and J lost 5 bases. CDR3 size: 15 residues. The CDR3 DNA sequence: TGCGCCAGCAGCTCGGGGACAGGGGGCTTGACTGAAGCTTTCTTT. Translated: CASSSGTGGLTEAFF.

Only a few counts were recorded for this clone. The sample holds other DNA sequences that translate to the same CDR3. The V gene is TRBV6-6, the J gene TRBJ2-7; 7 bases align to TRBD1. Germline-derived CDR1 and CDR2 are MNHNY and SVGAGI (reference sequence). Trimming removed 3 bases from V and 2 bases from J; junction bases left unmatched: 7. This CDR3 region has 15 residues. The CDR3 DNA follows: TGTGCCAGCAGTTATGAATGGACAGGAACCTACGAGCAGTACTTC. Residues: CASSYEWTGTYEQYF.

This clone came up a few times. Different DNA sequences within this sample yield the same CDR3. This chain connects TRBV5-1 to TRBJ2-2; D perhaps matches TRBD2 (5 bases). CDR1 is SGHRS, CDR2 YFSETQ, per germline. This CDR3 spans 14 amino acids. V was shortened by 0 bases and J by 4 bases, with 7 bases between the two germline ends. The CDR3 is CASSLAGGTGELFF. The DNA for the CDR3 is TGCGCCAGCAGCTTGGCCGGAGGCACCGGGGAGCTGTTTTTT.

In DNA, the CDR3 is TGTGCCAGCTCACGACAGGGCGATCAAGAGACCCAGTACTTC. Its translation is CASSRQGDQETQYF. J is TRBJ2-5 and V is TRBV18; 7 bases agree with TRBD1. The trim removed 4 bases at V and 2 bases at J, leaving 4 bases unmatched. The CDR3 totals 14 residues. Germline loops: CDR1 KGHSH, CDR2 LQKENI.

This chain links TRBV28 with TRBJ1-2, with D perhaps matching TRBD1 (5 bases). Between the trimmed V and J ends, which lost 3 bases and 8 bases, there was a span of 19 bases. This CDR3 spans 15 amino acids. The germline gives CDR1 MDHEN, CDR2 SYDVKM. The CDR3 nucleotides read TGTGCCAGCAGTTTCGCCACGTGGGGCCAGGAGGGCTACACCTTC. It specifies CASSFATWGQEGYTF.

The chain recombines TRBV4-2 with TRBJ2-2, with 16 bases lining up with TRBD2. V shed 4 bases, J shed 1 base, and the junction held 6 bases outside the gene matches. In germline, CDR1 is LGHNA, CDR2 YNFKEQ. The CDR3 is 19 amino acids. The CDR3 here is CASSRGLAGGFMNTGELFF. The CDR3 coding sequence is TGTGCCAGCAGCCGGGGACTAGCGGGGGGGTTTATGAACACCGGGGAGCTGTTTTTT.

The rearrangement uses TRBV4-1 and TRBJ1-4, with D hard to call. The V gene's germline CDR1 is MGHRA and CDR2 YSYEKL. CDR3 size: 14 residues. Trimming cost V 5 bases and J 7 bases, with 14 bases left between them. CDR3: CASSSTGRSEKLFF. The DNA of the CDR3 is TGCGCCAGCAGCTCGACGGGGAGAAGTGAAAAACTGTTTTTT.

V and J are TRBV7-9 and TRBJ2-1; possibly TRBD2 for D (6 bases). The germline gives CDR1 SEHNR, CDR2 FQNEAQ (reference sequence). With 2 bases removed from V and 8 bases from J, the gap between germline ends came to 13 bases. The CDR3 is 14 residues long. Here the CDR3 reads CASSLSGGRYEQFF. CDR3 sequence (DNA): TGTGCCAGCAGCTTAAGTGGGGGGAGGTATGAGCAGTTCTTC.

This chain uses TRBV5-1 with TRBJ2-2; TRBD2 agrees at 12 bases. Unmatched junction bases numbered 10, after V lost 0 bases and J lost 10 bases. Germline V gene sequence: CDR1 SGHRS, CDR2 YFSETQ. This CDR3 is 17 amino acids long. The CDR3 here is CASSLAPQTSGGMELFF. The CDR3 DNA sequence: TGCGCCAGCAGCTTGGCTCCTCAGACTAGCGGGGGTATGGAGCTGTTTTTT.

The table lists this clone with a few counts. The rearrangement links TRBV15 to TRBJ2-7, with TRBD2 matching over 7 bases. This CDR3 is built from 15 residues. Germline trimming cut 0 bases from V and 5 bases from J; bases unmatched to any gene: 7. Per germline, CDR1 LNHNV and CDR2 YYDKDF (reference sequence). CDR3 DNA sequence: TGTGCCACCAGCAGAGATTCGGGGGGTTCGAACGAGCAGTACTTC. It is translated as CATSRDSGGSNEQYF.

This chain uses TRBV19 with TRBJ1-2; TRBD1 agrees at 8 bases. This CDR3 has 14 residues. The germline gives CDR1 LNHDA, CDR2 SQIVND (reference sequence). The V segment lost 6 bases and the J segment 2 bases; nucleotides outside the gene matches: 5. The CDR3 protein is CASRAGQGNYGYTF. CDR3 nucleotides: TGTGCCAGTAGAGCCGGACAGGGAAACTATGGCTACACCTTC.

V gene TRBV27 combines with J gene TRBJ1-5; D perhaps matches TRBD1 (5 bases). The CDR3 has 17 residues. CDR1 is MNHEY, CDR2 SMNVEV, per germline (reference sequence). V lost 2 bases and J 2 bases, leaving 16 bases between the germline ends. CDR3 sequence reads: CASSLRLGGMGNQPQHF. The CDR3 bases are TGTGCCAGCAGTTTAAGGTTGGGGGGAATGGGCAATCAGCCCCAGCATTTT.

V and J are TRBV7-9 and TRBJ2-1; perhaps TRBD2 as D (6 bases). The germline V gene encodes CDR1 SEHNR and CDR2 FQNEAQ (reference sequence). V lost 0 bases to trimming and J lost 5 bases, with 11 bases between them. The CDR3 covers 15 residues. The DNA of the CDR3 is TGTGCCAGCAGCTTAGCTGGGACTTGGGACAATGAGCAGTTCTTC. Its protein is CASSLAGTWDNEQFF.

V is TRBV29-1 and J is TRBJ2-1, with D maybe TRBD1 (6 bases). CDR1 and CDR2 (germline): SQVTM, ANQGSEA. The CDR3 contains 14 residues. Trimming removed 0 bases from V and 3 bases from J, with 9 bases in between. CDR3 bases: TGCAGCGTTGAAGAAGGACAGAGCTACAATGAGCAGTTCTTC. Protein: CSVEEGQSYNEQFF.

The chain is built from TRBV2 and TRBJ1-6, with 7 positions matching TRBD1. The CDR3 covers 13 residues. V dropped 7 bases and J dropped 7; count of bases not matched to a gene: 4. Germline CDR1 SNHLY, CDR2 FYNNEI. DNA for the CDR3: TGTGCCAGCATGCGACAGGGAAATTCACCCCTCCACTTT. It codes for CASMRQGNSPLHF.

The CDR3 region is CASSDWTGGETEAFF. The CDR3 DNA follows: TGTGCCAGCAGTGACTGGACAGGGGGCGAAACTGAAGCTTTCTTT. V usage is TRBV28 and J usage is TRBJ1-1; 11 nucleotides align to TRBD1. This CDR3 is built from 15 residues. Germline trimming cut 5 bases from V and 5 bases from J; bases unmatched to any gene: 7. CDR1 MDHEN and CDR2 SYDVKM come from the germline V gene. Based on the CDR3 plus reference TRBV28 and TRBJ1-1, the full variable domain is DVKVTQSSRYLVKRTGEKVFLECVQDMDHENMFWYRQDPGLGLRLIYFSYDVKMKEKGDIPEGYSVSREKKERFSLILESASTNQTSMYLCASSDWTGGETEAFFGQGTRLTVV.

This clone was detected only once. This chain connects TRBV30 to TRBJ1-2, with 8 nucleotides matching TRBD1. The V segment lost 2 bases and the J segment 7 bases; nucleotides outside the gene matches: 6. The length of the CDR3 is 13 residues. Germline V gene sequence: CDR1 GTSNPN, CDR2 SVGIG (reference sequence). CDR3 in amino acids: CAWSPGTGGGYTF. The CDR3 DNA sequence: TGTGCCTGGAGTCCCGGGACAGGAGGTGGCTACACCTTC.

The chain is built from TRBV5-4 and TRBJ1-1; 7 nucleotides match TRBD1. V lost 4 bases, J lost 4 bases, and 13 bases stayed unmatched. The V gene's germline CDR1 is SGHNT and CDR2 YYREEE (reference sequence). The CDR3 covers 16 residues. The CDR3 loop reads CASSPGQVLKGTEAFF. For the CDR3, the DNA is TGTGCCAGCAGCCCAGGACAGGTCTTGAAAGGCACTGAAGCTTTCTTT.

This chain joins TRBV2 and TRBJ1-1; 9 positions agree with TRBD1. Trimming took 5 bases from V and 0 from J; bases not matched to a gene: 13. The CDR3 has 18 residues. From germline, CDR1 is SNHLY and CDR2 FYNNEI. CDR3 amino acids: CASSTLKGQGAMNTEAFF. Here the CDR3 DNA reads TGTGCCAGCAGTACTTTAAAGGGACAGGGTGCCATGAACACTGAAGCTTTCTTT.

Remarks on this clone: The sample carries other DNA sequences with the same CDR3. The V call is TRBV5-1, the J call TRBJ2-3; maybe TRBD2 (6 bases). Trimming cost V 0 bases and J 5 bases, with 7 bases left between them. Per the germline V gene, CDR1 is SGHRS and CDR2 is YFSETQ. There are 13 residues in the CDR3. The CDR3: CASSLAGGDTQYF. In DNA form, the CDR3 reads TGCGCCAGCAGCTTGGCCGGGGGAGATACGCAGTATTTT. Looking up the rest from reference TRBV5-1 and TRBJ2-3 gives the full variable domain: KAGVTQTPRYLIKTRGQQVTLSCSPISGHRSVSWYQQTPGQGLQFLFEYFSETQRNKGNFPGRFSGRQFSNSRSEMNVSTLELGDSALYLCASSLAGGDTQYFGPGTRLTVL.

The J gene is TRBJ1-1, the V gene TRBV5-1; D is perhaps TRBD1 (5 bases). This CDR3 comprises 14 residues. V was trimmed by 2 bases and J by 3 bases, leaving 11 bases between them. CDR1 is SGHRS and CDR2 is YFSETQ in the germline V gene. CDR3 in DNA: TGCGCCAGCAGCTTTATGTCGGGGGACACTGAAGCTTTCTTT. Residues: CASSFMSGDTEAFF.

The chain has TRBV7-2 and TRBJ1-6, with 9 bases aligning to TRBD1. J lost 9 bases, V lost 5 bases, and 5 bases had no gene match. CDR3 size: 14 residues. Germline V gene lookup returns CDR1 SGHTA and CDR2 FQGNSA. CDR3: CASSPGQGSSPLHF. The CDR3 nucleotides read TGTGCCAGCAGCCCGGGACAGGGCAGTTCACCCCTCCACTTT.

The rearrangement joins TRBV28 to TRBJ2-3, with TRBD2 matching over 9 bases. V lost 3 bases to trimming and J lost 6 bases; unmatched junction nucleotides: 10. Germline V lookup: CDR1 MDHEN, CDR2 SYDVKM. This CDR3 has 16 residues. Here the CDR3 reads CASSFLAGGRSDTQYF. The CDR3 DNA reads as TGTGCCAGCAGTTTTCTCGCGGGGGGGCGTTCGGATACGCAGTATTTT. Together with reference TRBV28 and TRBJ2-3, the CDR3 gives the full variable domain: DVKVTQSSRYLVKRTGEKVFLECVQDMDHENMFWYRQDPGLGLRLIYFSYDVKMKEKGDIPEGYSVSREKKERFSLILESASTNQTSMYLCASSFLAGGRSDTQYFGPGTRLTVL.